This TCR beta chain was obtained from a study of long-term antiretroviral therapy in people with HIV. Investigators performed immunoSEQ version v3.0 at survey level. Assay used: immunoSEQ multiplex PCR; TCRdb lists only in-frame clones, some missing. The table has about 40,000 clones, roughly nine tenths seen once. CDR3 length equals 16 residues. Losses at the gene ends were 4 bases for V and 5 bases for J; bases not matched to a gene: 14. Germline CDR1 is SGDLS and CDR2 is YYNGEE. The sequencing used unsorted PBMCs, collected 1.2 years after starting antiretroviral therapy. This clonotype was obtained from a woman between 45 and 60 years old with HIV. V gene TRBV9 combines with J gene TRBJ2-7, with 8 nucleotides matching TRBD2. The CDR3: CASSPPSGGGLNEQYF. As DNA, the CDR3 is TGTGCCAGCAGCCCACCCTCAGGCGGGGGGCTAAACGAGCAGTACTTC.